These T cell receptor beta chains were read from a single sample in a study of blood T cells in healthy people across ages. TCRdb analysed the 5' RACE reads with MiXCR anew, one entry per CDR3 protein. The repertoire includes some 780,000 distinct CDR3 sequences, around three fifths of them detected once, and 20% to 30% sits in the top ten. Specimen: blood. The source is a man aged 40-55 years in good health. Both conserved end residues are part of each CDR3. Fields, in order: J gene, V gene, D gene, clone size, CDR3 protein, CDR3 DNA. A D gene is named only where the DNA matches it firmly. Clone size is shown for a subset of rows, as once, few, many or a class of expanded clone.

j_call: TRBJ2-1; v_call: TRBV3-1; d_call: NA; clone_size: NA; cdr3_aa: CASSQATDFNEQFF; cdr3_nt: TGTGCCAGCAGCCAAGCAACTGACTTTAATGAGCAGTTCTTC
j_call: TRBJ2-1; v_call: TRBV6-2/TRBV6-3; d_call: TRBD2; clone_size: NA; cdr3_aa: CASSQTSGSAYNEQFF; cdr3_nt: TGTGCCAGCAGCCAGACTAGCGGGAGTGCCTACAATGAGCAGTTCTTC
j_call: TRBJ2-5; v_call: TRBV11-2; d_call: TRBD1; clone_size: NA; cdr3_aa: CASSSTGVWETQYF; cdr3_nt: TGTGCCAGCAGCTCTACAGGGGTATGGGAGACCCAGTACTTC
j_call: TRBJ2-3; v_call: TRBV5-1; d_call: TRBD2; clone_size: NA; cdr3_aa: CASRKGLAGGDTQYF; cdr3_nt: TGCGCCAGCAGAAAGGGACTAGCGGGAGGAGATACGCAGTATTTT
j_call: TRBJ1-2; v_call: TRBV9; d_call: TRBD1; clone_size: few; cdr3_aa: CASSVDWDRFTHGTPGYTF; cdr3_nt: TGTGCCAGCAGCGTAGACTGGGACAGGTTCACCCACGGAACCCCTGGCTACACCTTC
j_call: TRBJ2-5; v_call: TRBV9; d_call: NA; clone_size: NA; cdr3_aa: CASSVRLEETQYF; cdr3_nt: TGTGCCAGCAGCGTCCGACTAGAAGAGACCCAGTACTTC
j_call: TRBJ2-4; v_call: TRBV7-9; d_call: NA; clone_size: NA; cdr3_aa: CASSSAGAVVYF; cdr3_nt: TGTGCCAGCAGCTCCGCGGGGGCTGTTGTGTACTTC
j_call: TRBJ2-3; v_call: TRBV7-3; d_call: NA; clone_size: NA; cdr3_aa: CASSARQFTDTQYF; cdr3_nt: TGTGCCAGCAGCGCCCGACAGTTCACAGATACGCAGTATTTT
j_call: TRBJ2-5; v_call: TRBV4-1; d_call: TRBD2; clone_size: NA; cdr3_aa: CASSQVAGGRETQYF; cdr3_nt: TGCGCCAGCAGCCAAGTAGCGGGAGGGAGGGAGACCCAGTACTTC
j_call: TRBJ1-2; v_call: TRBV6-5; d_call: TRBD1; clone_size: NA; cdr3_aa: CASAGDRAGYTF; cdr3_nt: TGTGCCAGTGCTGGGGACAGGGCTGGCTACACCTTC
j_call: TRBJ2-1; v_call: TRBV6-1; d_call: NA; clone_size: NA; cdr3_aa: CASSQPKRASYNEQFF; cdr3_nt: TGTGCCAGCAGTCAACCAAAGAGGGCGTCCTACAATGAGCAGTTCTTC
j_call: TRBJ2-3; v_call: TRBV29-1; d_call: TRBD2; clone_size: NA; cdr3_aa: CSFRRGLAMDTQYF; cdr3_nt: TGCAGCTTCCGCCGTGGACTAGCGATGGATACGCAGTATTTT
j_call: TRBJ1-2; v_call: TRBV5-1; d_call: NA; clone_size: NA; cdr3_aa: CASSQEPGQNYGYTF; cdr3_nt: TGCGCCAGCAGCCAAGAACCGGGACAAAACTATGGCTACACCTTC
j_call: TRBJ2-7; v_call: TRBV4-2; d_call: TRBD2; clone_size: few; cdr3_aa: CASSQDVSGGYNNEQYF; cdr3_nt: TGTGCCAGCAGCCAAGACGTTAGCGGGGGATATAACAATGAGCAGTACTTC
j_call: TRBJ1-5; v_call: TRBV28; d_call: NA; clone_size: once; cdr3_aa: CASSPPMFQPQHF; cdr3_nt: TGTGCCAGCAGTCCCCCCATGTTCCAGCCCCAGCATTTT
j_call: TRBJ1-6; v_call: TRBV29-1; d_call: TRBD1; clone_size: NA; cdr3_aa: CSVSGGYNSPLHF; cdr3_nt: TGCAGCGTTTCAGGGGGTTATAATTCACCCCTCCACTTT
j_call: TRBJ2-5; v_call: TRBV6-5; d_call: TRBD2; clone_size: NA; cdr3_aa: CASSSPRASGAQETQYF; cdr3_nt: TGTGCCAGCAGTTCCCCTCGGGCTAGCGGGGCCCAAGAGACCCAGTACTTC
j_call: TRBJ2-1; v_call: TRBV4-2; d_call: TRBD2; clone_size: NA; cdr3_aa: CASSPRELGGDEQFF; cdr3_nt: TGTGCCAGCAGCCCGCGGGAGCTAGGCGGTGATGAGCAGTTCTTC
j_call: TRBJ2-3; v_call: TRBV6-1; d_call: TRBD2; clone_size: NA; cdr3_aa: CASRRLAGSTDTQYF; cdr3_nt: TGTGCCAGCCGGCGGCTAGCGGGTAGCACAGATACGCAGTATTTT
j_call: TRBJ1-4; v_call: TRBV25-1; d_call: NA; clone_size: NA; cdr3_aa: CASTGGRVGTSGEKLFF; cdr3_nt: TGTGCCAGCACCGGGGGGAGAGTCGGGACAAGTGGTGAAAAACTGTTTTTT
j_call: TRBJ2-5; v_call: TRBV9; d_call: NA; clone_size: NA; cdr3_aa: CASSADSDGPTQYF; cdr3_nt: TGTGCCAGCAGCGCCGATTCCGACGGGCCTACCCAGTACTTC
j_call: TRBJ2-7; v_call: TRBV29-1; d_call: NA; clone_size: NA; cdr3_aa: CSVRQTGYEQYF; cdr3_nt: TGCAGCGTTCGCCAGACGGGATACGAGCAGTACTTC
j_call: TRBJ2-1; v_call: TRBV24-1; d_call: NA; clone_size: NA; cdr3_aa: CATSDSWDFPGNEQFF; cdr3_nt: TGTGCCACCAGTGATTCGTGGGACTTTCCAGGCAATGAGCAGTTCTTC
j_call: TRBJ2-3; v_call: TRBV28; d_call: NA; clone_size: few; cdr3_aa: CASSLFGQTQYF; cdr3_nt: TGTGCCAGCAGTTTATTTGGGCAGACGCAGTATTTT
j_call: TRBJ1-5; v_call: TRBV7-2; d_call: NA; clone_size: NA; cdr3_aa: CASSQSLGMSNQPQHF; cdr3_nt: TGTGCCAGCAGCCAATCTCTGGGGATGAGCAATCAGCCCCAGCATTTT
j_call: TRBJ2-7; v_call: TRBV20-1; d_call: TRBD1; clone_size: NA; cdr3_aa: CSARLGRTGAYEQYF; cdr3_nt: TGCAGTGCTAGGCTGGGTCGGACAGGAGCCTACGAGCAGTACTTC
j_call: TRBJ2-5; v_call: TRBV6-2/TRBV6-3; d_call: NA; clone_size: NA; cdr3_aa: CASSSPGPGFLETQYF; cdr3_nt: TGTGCCAGCAGTTCACCGGGCCCGGGATTTTTGGAGACCCAGTACTTC